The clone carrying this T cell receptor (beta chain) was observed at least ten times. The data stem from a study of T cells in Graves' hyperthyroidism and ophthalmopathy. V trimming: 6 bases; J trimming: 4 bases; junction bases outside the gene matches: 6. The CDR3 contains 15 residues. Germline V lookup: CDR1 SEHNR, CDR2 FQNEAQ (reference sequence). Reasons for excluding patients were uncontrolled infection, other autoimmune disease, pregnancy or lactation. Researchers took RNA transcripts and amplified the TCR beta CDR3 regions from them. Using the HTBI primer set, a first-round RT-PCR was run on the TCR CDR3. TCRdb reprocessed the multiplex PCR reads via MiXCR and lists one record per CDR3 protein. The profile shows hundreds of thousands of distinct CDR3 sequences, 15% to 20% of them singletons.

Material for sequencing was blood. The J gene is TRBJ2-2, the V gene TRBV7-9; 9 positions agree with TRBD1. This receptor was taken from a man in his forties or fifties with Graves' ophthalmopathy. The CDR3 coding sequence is TGTGCCAGCAGACGGACAGGGGAAGGCACCGGGGAGCTGTTTTTT. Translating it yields CASRRTGEGTGELFF. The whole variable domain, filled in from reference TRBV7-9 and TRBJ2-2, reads DTGVSQNPRHKITKRGQNVTFRCDPISEHNRLYWYRQTLGQGPEFLTYFQNEAQLEKSRLLSDRFSAERPKGSFSTLEIQRTEQGDSAMYLCASRRTGEGTGELFFGEGSRLTVL.